This T cell receptor beta chain was recovered during a study of CXCR3-negative and CXCR3-positive naive CD8 T cells. Through 5' RACE with UMI labels, the TRB cDNA libraries were prepared. One entry per CDR3 protein, without DNA, is what TCRdb gives after re-calling the 5' RACE reads. The sample's table shows around 150,000 distinct CDR3 sequences. The CDR3 extends over 15 amino acids. From germline, CDR1 is SGHTA and CDR2 FQGNSA. Worth noting for this clonotype: Its cognate antigen is unknown.

Study-wide findings and caveats: Comparably high diversity marked both naive subsets, whereas memory CD8+ cells had much lower diversity. Naive subsets did not differ in surface CD5, and the authors estimated TCR strength using properties of the TRB CDR3. CXCR3-positive naive cells had more hydrophobic TRB CDR3s than CXCR3-negative naive cells.

CD45RO-CCR7+CD27+CD95- characterized naive CD8+ T cells. The TCR sequence derives from a human donor in good health. Some clones in this sample may be carry-over from other donors' samples. The chain is built from TRBV7-2 and TRBJ1-2; TCRdb's D call of TRBD1 is untestable without DNA. Material for sequencing was naive CXCR3+ CD8+ T cells from blood. The subset: CD45RO-CCR7+CD27+CD95- naive CD8+ T cells expressing CXCR3 (TNR3+). CDR3 sequence: CASSPLLGSNYGYTF.